This T cell receptor (beta chain) comes out of a study of blood T cell repertoires in COVID-19. Across fewer than 25 US areas, participants ranged in age from roughly 18 to 95 years. Donors in Cohort 3 who had recovered were those with two negative PCRs, healthcare professional clearance, or resolution of their symptoms. The CDR3 totals 17 residues. Trimming shortened V by 6 bases and J by 4 bases, and 24 bases separated the two germline ends. Germline CDR1 and CDR2: MDHEN and SYDVKM. Measured with immunoSEQ multiplex PCR; TCRdb has only the in-frame clones, and not every one. The sample holds more than 250,000 clones, around nine tenths seen once.

The source material was PBMCs or T cells enriched from blood (not recorded which). The rearrangement joins TRBV28 to TRBJ2-5; D possibly corresponds to TRBD1 (6 bases). This receptor was taken from a young woman who had recovered from COVID-19. CDR3 in DNA: TGTGCCAGCAGCTACGGGATACACAGGGCCCTGGGAGAGACCCAGTACTTC. Its protein product is CASSYGIHRALGETQYF.